These 19 T cell receptor beta chains originate from one sample sequenced in a study of blood T cells in healthy people across ages. A second PCR, run for roughly 7 to 12 cycles, used a sample-barcoded 5' primer plus a J-beta primer mix. TCRdb re-analysed the 5' RACE reads in MiXCR, keeping a single row per CDR3 protein. The profile covers about 1.1 million distinct CDR3 sequences, with around two fifths appearing a single time and around 13% taken by the ten largest. The sample was blood. The receptors originated from a young man in good health.

This clonotype occurred once. The chain joins TRBV27 to TRBJ1-1; the D is unclear. CDR1 and CDR2 (germline): MNHEY, SMNVEV (reference sequence). Trimming cost V 8 bases and J 5 bases, with 15 bases left between them. The CDR3 sequence is 13 residues long. The CDR3 nucleotides read TGTGCCAGCCGCATCTGGTATCGGACTGAAGCTTTCTTT. It encodes CASRIWYRTEAFF.

This chain connects TRBV4-3 to TRBJ2-1; TRBD2 is a possible D gene (5 bases). The germline V and J ends were trimmed by 3 bases and 10 bases, with 10 bases remaining between them. The CDR3 is 12 amino acids. Germline values: CDR1 LGHNA, CDR2 YSLEER. The CDR3 is CASSQGDWEQFF. The DNA for the CDR3 is TGCGCCAGCAGCCAGGGAGACTGGGAGCAGTTCTTC.

V gene TRBV5-6 combines with J gene TRBJ2-3; 12 bases fit TRBD2. CDR3 size: 17 residues. The V gene's germline CDR1 is SGHDT and CDR2 YYEEEE. The V segment lost 4 bases and the J segment 0 bases; nucleotides outside the gene matches: 6. DNA of the CDR3: TGTGCCAGCAGCGTGACTAGCGGGGGCCTTAGCACAGATACGCAGTATTTT. It encodes CASSVTSGGLSTDTQYF.

The rearrangement uses TRBV20-1 and TRBJ2-1; maybe TRBD1 (5 bases). CDR1 is DFQATT, CDR2 SNEGSKA, per germline (reference sequence). V dropped 2 bases and J dropped 7 bases, with 12 bases sitting between them. This CDR3 has 13 amino acids. The CDR3 DNA sequence: TGCAGTGCTAGACCAGGGTACAGGAATGAGCAGTTCTTC. Amino acids: CSARPGYRNEQFF.

This clonotype was observed a few times. This chain's CDR3 is CASSLRRTENQYF. The CDR3, as DNA: TGTGCCAGCAGCTTGAGACGAACGGAGAATCAGTACTTC. The rearrangement links TRBV7-2 to TRBJ2-4; D is unclear. Germline CDR1 SGHTA, CDR2 FQGNSA. There are 13 residues in the CDR3. V shed 3 bases and J shed 12 bases, with 15 bases lying between them.

This clonotype was found a few times. The chain links TRBV20-1 to TRBJ2-1; TRBD2 matches 13 bases. V gave up 1 base and J gave up 6 bases; unmatched junction bases: 3. Germline CDR1 is DFQATT and CDR2 is SNEGSKA (reference sequence). The CDR3 contains 15 residues. The DNA of the CDR3 is TGCAGTGCTAGAGGGACTAGCGGGGGTCCCAATGAGCAGTTCTTC. Residues: CSARGTSGGPNEQFF.

CDR3 coding DNA: TGTGCCAGCGCAACAGCTTACTCCTACAATGAGCAGTTCTTC. This gives the protein CASATAYSYNEQFF. The rearrangement links TRBV27 to TRBJ2-1; D gene uncertain. Germline CDR1 reads MNHEY; CDR2 reads SMNVEV (reference sequence). The CDR3 totals 14 residues. Between the trimmed V and J ends, which lost 8 bases and 0 bases, there was a span of 11 bases.

The CDR3 sequence: CASRKTGLNTEAFF. For the CDR3, the DNA is TGTGCCAGCAGGAAGACAGGGTTGAACACTGAAGCTTTCTTT. The V call is TRBV6-2 or TRBV6-3, the J call TRBJ1-1; TRBD1 agrees at 7 bases. The junction had 4 bases not matched to a gene; V was cut back by 6 bases and J by 0 bases. CDR1 and CDR2 (germline): MNHEY, SVGEGT. There are 14 residues in the CDR3.

The chain recombines TRBV3-1 with TRBJ2-3; D remains ambiguous. CDR1 is LGHDT, CDR2 YNNKEL, per germline (reference sequence). Deletions cut 1 base from V and 1 base from J, with 12 bases between. The CDR3 is made up of 16 amino acids. DNA of the CDR3: TGTGCCAGCAGCCAAGGGGGAAAGATACGCACAGATACGCAGTATTTT. Protein sequence: CASSQGGKIRTDTQYF.

The rearrangement links TRBV7-9 to TRBJ2-1; possibly TRBD1 for D (5 bases). V was pared by 8 bases and J by 8 bases, with 19 bases between. The CDR3 extends over 14 amino acids. CDR1 SEHNR and CDR2 FQNEAQ come from the germline V gene (reference sequence). CDR3 bases: TGTGCCAGCTTAGGACACCCAACCCTCTATGAGCAGTTCTTC. It yields the protein CASLGHPTLYEQFF.

This clonotype was detected a few times. This rearrangement joins TRBV12-3 or TRBV12-4 to TRBJ1-2, with 10 bases aligning to TRBD1. V lost 5 bases to trimming and J lost 3 bases; unmatched junction nucleotides: 3. The CDR3 is made up of 14 amino acids. The chain's CDR3 is CASSQGQGYYGYTF. The CDR3 DNA is TGTGCCAGCAGTCAGGGACAGGGGTACTATGGCTACACCTTC.

The V and J genes are TRBV5-1 and TRBJ2-7, with D maybe TRBD1 (5 bases). V shed 4 bases and J shed 4 bases, with 18 bases lying between them. Germline-derived CDR1 and CDR2 are SGHRS and YFSETQ. The CDR3 loop spans 15 amino acids. CDR3 in amino acids: CASSGRTSYIYEQYF. The CDR3 region has the DNA TGCGCCAGCAGCGGTAGGACATCATACATTTACGAGCAGTACTTC. The whole variable domain, remainder taken from reference TRBV5-1 and TRBJ2-7, is KAGVTQTPRYLIKTRGQQVTLSCSPISGHRSVSWYQQTPGQGLQFLFEYFSETQRNKGNFPGRFSGRQFSNSRSEMNVSTLELGDSALYLCASSGRTSYIYEQYFGPGTRLTVT.

This clonotype came up a few times. The chain has TRBV7-9 and TRBJ1-6, with TRBD1 matching over 9 bases. V lost 4 bases to trimming and J lost 0 bases; unmatched junction nucleotides: 4. Germline V gene lookup returns CDR1 SEHNR and CDR2 FQNEAQ (reference sequence). The CDR3 length is 17 residues. This CDR3 is CASSWTGESSYNSPLHF. DNA for the CDR3: TGTGCCAGCAGCTGGACAGGGGAGAGCTCCTATAATTCACCCCTCCACTTT.

This rearrangement joins TRBV20-1 to TRBJ2-3, with 11 bases aligning to TRBD2. Germline loops: CDR1 DFQATT, CDR2 SNEGSKA (reference sequence). The CDR3 consists of 16 residues. V dropped 0 bases and J dropped 1; count of bases not matched to a gene: 3. CDR3 protein: CSARDLLAGGTDTQYF. The CDR3 DNA is TGCAGTGCTAGAGATCTACTAGCGGGGGGCACAGATACGCAGTATTTT.

The rearrangement uses TRBV12-3 or TRBV12-4 and TRBJ2-1, with D maybe TRBD1 (7 bases). The CDR3 is made up of 18 amino acids. V was cut by 0 bases and J by 4 bases, with 19 bases left in between. The chain's CDR3 is CASSLALWAGQKYNEQFF. The CDR3 DNA sequence: TGTGCCAGCAGTTTAGCGCTATGGGCGGGACAGAAGTACAATGAGCAGTTCTTC.

The gene calls are TRBV5-1 and TRBJ2-2; perhaps D is TRBD1 or TRBD2 (5 bases each). The CDR3 spans 15 residues. The V gene lost 4 bases and the J gene lost 6 bases, with 16 bases spanning the gap. Germline assignment: CDR1 SGHRS and CDR2 YFSETQ. The CDR3 loop is CASSPDLGRAGELFF. CDR3 nucleotide sequence: TGCGCCAGCAGCCCCGACTTGGGACGGGCCGGGGAGCTGTTTTTT.

This clonotype showed up just a few times. The V gene is TRBV7-2, the J gene TRBJ2-7; 7 nucleotides line up with TRBD1. This CDR3 has 15 residues. Germline V gene data show CDR1 as SGHTA and CDR2 as FQGNSA. V was pared by 1 base and J by 4 bases, with 7 bases of the junction left unmatched. The CDR3 DNA reads as TGTGCCAGCAGCTTAGGTCGGGACAGTCTATACGAGCAGTACTTC. It is translated as CASSLGRDSLYEQYF. The full variable domain, with the rest looked up from reference TRBV7-2 and TRBJ2-7, is GAGVSQSPSNKVTEKGKDVELRCDPISGHTALYWYRQSLGQGLEFLIYFQGNSAPDKSGLPSDRFSAERTGGSVSTLTIQRTQQEDSAVYLCASSLGRDSLYEQYFGPGTRLTVT.

A single count supports this clonotype. J is TRBJ2-1 and V is TRBV6-2 or TRBV6-3; D is uncertain. Trimming cost V 2 bases and J 0 bases, with 11 bases left between them. The CDR3 runs to 16 residues. Germline V gives CDR1 MNHEY, CDR2 SVGEGT. For the CDR3, the DNA is TGTGCCAGCAGTTACGGATACGTGGGCTCCTACAATGAGCAGTTCTTC. Translating gives CASSYGYVGSYNEQFF.

This clonotype has just one count. The germline gene is not matched at one end of the junction; a read error may be the cause. The rearrangement uses TRBV5-1 and TRBJ2-5; possibly TRBD2 for D (5 bases). This CDR3 is built from 16 residues. The V gene's germline CDR1 is SGHRS and CDR2 YFSETQ. The CDR3 here is CASSFAPGRVQEAQYF. The DNA for the CDR3 is TGCGCCAGCAGCTTTGCCCCCGGGCGGGTTCAAGAGGCCCAGTACTTC.